This T cell receptor beta chain was retrieved from a study of PD-1 blockade in mismatch repair-deficient tumors. Study-level information: All were previously treated, progressing patients with about a dozen mismatch repair-deficient cancer types. Overall study results and limits: Tumor-resident clones, often absent from pretreatment blood, expanded after pembrolizumab and then contracted.

Mismatch repair deficiency was confirmed in all patients, by PCR or immunohistochemistry. TCR sequencing covered a few patients who responded to pembrolizumab. For this clone: What it binds is unknown.

Repertoires were generated with immunoSEQ multiplex PCR, while TCRdb's copy carries only in-frame clones and drops some. Here the sample spans about 130,000 clones, roughly 86% being singletons. The CDR3 is 16 amino acids. The V and J ends lost 4 bases and 1 base respectively, with 14 bases between them. The germline gives CDR1 SGHRS, CDR2 YFSETQ. The chain has TRBV5-1 and TRBJ1-4, with D possibly being TRBD1 (6 bases). The clonotype originates from an adult with mismatch repair-deficient cancer. Sequenced material: peripheral blood, taken about 17 months after starting pembrolizumab. CDR3 sequence reads: CASSEGVFRTNEKLFF. CDR3 nucleotides: TGCGCCAGCAGCGAGGGGGTTTTTCGAACTAATGAAAAACTGTTTTTT.